This record covers a single T cell receptor (beta chain). This sample was included in a study of cytomegalovirus exposure and HLA in healthy donors. Amplification used 60 Vbeta primers and 13 Jbeta primers. Here immunoSEQ multiplex PCR was the method, and the copy in TCRdb shows in-frame clones only, minus some. The data show more than 95,000 clones, with around 73% seen just once and roughly 10% held by the top ten. This TCR derives from a man aged 30-40 years in good health and CMV-seropositive. The material sequenced was PBMCs.

The CDR3 reads CASSEGSSVSDTQYF. The CDR3 DNA is TGTGCCAGCAGTGAAGGGAGTTCTGTCTCAGATACGCAGTATTTT. The chain couples TRBV6-1 to TRBJ2-3; D is ambiguous. The V gene lost 1 base and the J gene lost 4 bases, with 12 bases spanning the gap. This CDR3 is 15 amino acids long. The germline V gene has CDR1 MNHNS and CDR2 SASEGT.